This T cell receptor (beta chain) was retrieved from a study of human T cells and chemical hapten exposure. Looking at the study overall: Subjects had 2% DPC placed on about 2 cm by about 2 cm of upper inner arm skin for sensitization. Upper back patch tests used 0.01% DPC, scored after 6 days.

Germline loops: CDR1 LGHDT, CDR2 YNNKEL (reference sequence). J gave up 7 bases and V 0 bases, and 15 bases lay outside the gene matches. This CDR3 has 18 residues. A single record per CDR3 protein comes from TCRdb applying MiXCR to the RACE reads. The sample shows about 360,000 distinct CDR3 sequences, approximately 6.3% of them seen only once. The table lists this clonotype with a few counts. The antigen is unknown. A single base separates this from a much larger clone, so it may be a read error. The time point here: patch test 1, 2 weeks after DPC sensitization. As for treatment: therapeutic diphenylcyclopropenone sensitization with weekly scalp DPC. General observations from the study: While controls formed fewer of them, expanded TCRs formed significantly more large CDR3 similarity clusters. TCRs above 1 in 1000 frequency stayed constant with DPC sensitization.

The gene calls are TRBV3-1 and TRBJ2-1, with 7 bases aligning to TRBD1. The sequencing here drew on whole blood, taken in connection with sensitization to the hapten diphenylcyclopropenone (DPC). The clonotype was recovered from a woman between 18 and 30 years old with alopecia areata. Some clones in this sample may be carry-over from other donors' samples. CDR3 residues: CASSQDSGTETLANEQFF. For the CDR3, the DNA is TGTGCCAGCAGCCAAGACTCCGGGACAGAAACTCTCGCAAATGAGCAGTTCTTC.